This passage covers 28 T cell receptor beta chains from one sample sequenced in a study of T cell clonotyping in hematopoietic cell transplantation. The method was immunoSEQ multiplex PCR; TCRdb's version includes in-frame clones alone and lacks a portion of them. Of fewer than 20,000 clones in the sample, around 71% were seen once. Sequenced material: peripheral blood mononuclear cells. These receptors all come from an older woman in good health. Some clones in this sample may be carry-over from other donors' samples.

CDR3 amino acids: CAWSWRSSGRASLTDTQYF. The DNA for the CDR3 is TGTGCCTGGAGCTGGAGGAGTAGCGGGAGGGCCAGCCTCACAGATACGCAGTATTTT. The V call is TRBV30, the J call TRBJ2-3; 11 positions match TRBD2. V lost 3 bases, J lost 2 bases, and 16 bases stayed unmatched. The CDR3 extends over 19 amino acids. CDR1 is GTSNPN, CDR2 SVGIG, per germline (reference sequence).

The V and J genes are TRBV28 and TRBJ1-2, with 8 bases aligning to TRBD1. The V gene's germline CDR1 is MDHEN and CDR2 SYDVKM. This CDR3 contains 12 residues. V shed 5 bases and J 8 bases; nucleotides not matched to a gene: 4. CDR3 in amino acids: CASSTTGGGYTF. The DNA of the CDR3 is TGTGCCAGCAGTACTACAGGGGGGGGCTACACCTTC.

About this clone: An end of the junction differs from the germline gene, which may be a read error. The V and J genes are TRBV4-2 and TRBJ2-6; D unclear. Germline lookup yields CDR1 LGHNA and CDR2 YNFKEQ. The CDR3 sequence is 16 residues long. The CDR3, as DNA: TGTGCCAGCAGTCAAGAAAGGACCCGCGGGGCCAACGTCCTGACTTTC. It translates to CASSQERTRGANVLTF.

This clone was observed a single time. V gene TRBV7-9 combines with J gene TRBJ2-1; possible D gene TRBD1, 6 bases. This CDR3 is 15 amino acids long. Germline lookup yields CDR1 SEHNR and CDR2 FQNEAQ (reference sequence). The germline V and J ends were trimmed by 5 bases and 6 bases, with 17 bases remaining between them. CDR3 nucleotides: TGTGCCAGCAGCAGTCCCCGAGACAGGTTCAATGAGCAGTTCTTC. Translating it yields CASSSPRDRFNEQFF.

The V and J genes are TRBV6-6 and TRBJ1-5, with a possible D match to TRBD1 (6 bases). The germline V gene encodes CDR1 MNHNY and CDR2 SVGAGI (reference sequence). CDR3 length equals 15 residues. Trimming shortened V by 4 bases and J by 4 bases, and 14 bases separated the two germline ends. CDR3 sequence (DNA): TGTGCCAGCAGTTCTTTTACAGGGACTAATCAGCCCCAGCATTTT. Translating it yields CASSSFTGTNQPQHF.

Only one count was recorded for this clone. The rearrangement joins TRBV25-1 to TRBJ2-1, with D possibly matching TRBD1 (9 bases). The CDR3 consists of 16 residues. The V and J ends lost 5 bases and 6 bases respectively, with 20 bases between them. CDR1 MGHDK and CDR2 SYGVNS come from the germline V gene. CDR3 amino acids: CASSNAGGQGGNEQFF. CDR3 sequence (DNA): TGTGCCAGCAGTAACGCGGGGGGACAGGGAGGCAATGAGCAGTTCTTC.

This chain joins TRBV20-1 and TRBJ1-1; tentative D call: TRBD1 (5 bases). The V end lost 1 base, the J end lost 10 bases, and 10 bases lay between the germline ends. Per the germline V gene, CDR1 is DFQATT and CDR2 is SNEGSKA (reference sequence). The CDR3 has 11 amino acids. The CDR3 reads CSARAAGRAFF. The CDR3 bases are TGCAGTGCTAGAGCCGCGGGACGAGCTTTCTTT.

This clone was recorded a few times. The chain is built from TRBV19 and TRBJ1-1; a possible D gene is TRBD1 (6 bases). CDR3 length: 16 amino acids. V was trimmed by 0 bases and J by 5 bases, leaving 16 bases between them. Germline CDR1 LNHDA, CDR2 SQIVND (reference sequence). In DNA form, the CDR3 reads TGTGCCAGTAGTATAGAGTTGGGCAGGAGGGGGACTGAAGCTTTCTTT. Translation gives CASSIELGRRGTEAFF.

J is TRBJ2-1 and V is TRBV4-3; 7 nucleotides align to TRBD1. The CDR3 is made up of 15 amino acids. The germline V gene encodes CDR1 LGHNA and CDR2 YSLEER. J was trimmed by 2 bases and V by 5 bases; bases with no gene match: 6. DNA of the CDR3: TGCGCCAGCAGCGAACAGGGGAGCGCCTACAATGAGCAGTTCTTC. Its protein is CASSEQGSAYNEQFF.

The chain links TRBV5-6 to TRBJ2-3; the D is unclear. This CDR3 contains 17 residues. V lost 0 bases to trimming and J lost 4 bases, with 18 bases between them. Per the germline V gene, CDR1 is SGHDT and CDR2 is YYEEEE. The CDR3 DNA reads TGTGCCAGCAGCTTGGAGGGCAGGCCAGCTGGATCAGATACGCAGTATTTT. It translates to CASSLEGRPAGSDTQYF.

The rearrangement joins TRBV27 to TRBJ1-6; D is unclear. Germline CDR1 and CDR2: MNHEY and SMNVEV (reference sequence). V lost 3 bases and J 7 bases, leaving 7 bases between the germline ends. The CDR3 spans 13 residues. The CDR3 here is CASSFIQNSPLHF. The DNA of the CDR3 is TGTGCCAGCAGTTTCATCCAGAATTCACCCCTCCACTTT.

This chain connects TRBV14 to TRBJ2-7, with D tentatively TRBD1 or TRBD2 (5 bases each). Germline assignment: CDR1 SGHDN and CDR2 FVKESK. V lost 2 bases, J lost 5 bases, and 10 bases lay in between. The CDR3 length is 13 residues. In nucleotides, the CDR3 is TGTGCCAGCAGCCAACTCCGGGGCAACGAGCAGTACTTC. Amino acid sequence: CASSQLRGNEQYF.

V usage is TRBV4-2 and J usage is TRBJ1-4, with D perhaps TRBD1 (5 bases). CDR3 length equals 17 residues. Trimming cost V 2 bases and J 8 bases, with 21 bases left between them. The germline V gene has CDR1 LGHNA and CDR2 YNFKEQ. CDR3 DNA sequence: TGTGCCAGCAGCCAACGGGGACCGGGAACCAAGGGGGAAAAACTGTTTTTT. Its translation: CASSQRGPGTKGEKLFF.

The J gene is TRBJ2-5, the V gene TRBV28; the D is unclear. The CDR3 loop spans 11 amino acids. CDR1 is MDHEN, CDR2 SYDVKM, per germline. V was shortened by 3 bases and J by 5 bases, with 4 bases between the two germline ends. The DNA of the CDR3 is TGTGCCAGCAGTTTCAGGGAGACCCAGTACTTC. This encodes CASSFRETQYF.

CDR3 amino acids: CALSLGEQYF. CDR3 DNA sequence: TGTGCCCTCAGCTTAGGCGAGCAGTACTTC. V is TRBV6-1 and J is TRBJ2-7; no clear D gene. The CDR3 has 10 residues. Germline CDR1 MNHNS, CDR2 SASEGT. The V end lost 11 bases, the J end lost 6 bases, and 11 bases lay between the germline ends.

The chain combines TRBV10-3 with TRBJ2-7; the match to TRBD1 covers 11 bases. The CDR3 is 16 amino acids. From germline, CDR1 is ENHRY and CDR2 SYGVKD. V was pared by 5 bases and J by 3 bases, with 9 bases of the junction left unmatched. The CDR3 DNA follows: TGTGCCATCAGTAGTAACACCGGGACAGGGGGCTACGAGCAGTACTTC. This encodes CAISSNTGTGGYEQYF.

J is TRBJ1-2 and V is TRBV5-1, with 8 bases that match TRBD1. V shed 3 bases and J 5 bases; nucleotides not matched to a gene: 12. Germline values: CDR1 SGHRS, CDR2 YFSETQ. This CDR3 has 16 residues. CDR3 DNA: TGCGCCAGCAGCTCCCGGACAGGGCCGGGCGGGTATGGCTACACCTTC. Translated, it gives CASSSRTGPGGYGYTF.

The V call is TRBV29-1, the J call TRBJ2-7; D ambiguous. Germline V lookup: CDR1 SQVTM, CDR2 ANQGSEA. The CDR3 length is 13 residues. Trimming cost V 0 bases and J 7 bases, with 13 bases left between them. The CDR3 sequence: CSVEDQVDGEQYF. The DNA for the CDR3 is TGCAGCGTTGAAGATCAGGTGGACGGGGAGCAGTACTTC.

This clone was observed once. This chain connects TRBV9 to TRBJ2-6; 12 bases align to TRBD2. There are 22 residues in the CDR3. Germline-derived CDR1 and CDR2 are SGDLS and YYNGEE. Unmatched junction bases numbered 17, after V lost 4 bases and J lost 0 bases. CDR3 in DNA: TGTGCCAGCAGCCACTCCCTGACGGGACTAGCGGGCCGGAGCTCTGGGGCCAACGTCCTGACTTTC. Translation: CASSHSLTGLAGRSSGANVLTF.

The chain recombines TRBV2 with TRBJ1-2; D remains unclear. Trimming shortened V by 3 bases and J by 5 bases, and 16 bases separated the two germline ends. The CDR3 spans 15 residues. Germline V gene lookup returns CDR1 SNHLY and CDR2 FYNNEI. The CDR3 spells CASSEFHPAKYGYTF. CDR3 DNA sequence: TGTGCCAGCAGTGAGTTCCACCCAGCAAAATATGGCTACACCTTC.

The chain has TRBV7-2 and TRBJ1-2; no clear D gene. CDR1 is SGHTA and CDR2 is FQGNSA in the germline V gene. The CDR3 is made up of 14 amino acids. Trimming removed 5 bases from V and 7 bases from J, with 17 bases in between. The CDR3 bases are TGTGCCAGCAGCCCTCGCGGTGGGATCGGTGGCTACACCTTC. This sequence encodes CASSPRGGIGGYTF.

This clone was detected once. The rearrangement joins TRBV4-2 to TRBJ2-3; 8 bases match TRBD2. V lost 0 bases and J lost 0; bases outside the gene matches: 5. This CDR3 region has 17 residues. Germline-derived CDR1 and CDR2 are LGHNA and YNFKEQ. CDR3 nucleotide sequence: TGTGCCAGCAGCCAAGAACCGGCTAGCGGGAGCACAGATACGCAGTATTTT. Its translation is CASSQEPASGSTDTQYF.

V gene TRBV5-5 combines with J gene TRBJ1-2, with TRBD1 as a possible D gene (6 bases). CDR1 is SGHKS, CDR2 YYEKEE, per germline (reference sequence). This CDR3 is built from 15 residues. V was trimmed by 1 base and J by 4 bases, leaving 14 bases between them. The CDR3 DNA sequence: TGTGCCAGCAGCTTGCCCCCGGGGGCAGGCTATGGCTACACCTTC. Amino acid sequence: CASSLPPGAGYGYTF.

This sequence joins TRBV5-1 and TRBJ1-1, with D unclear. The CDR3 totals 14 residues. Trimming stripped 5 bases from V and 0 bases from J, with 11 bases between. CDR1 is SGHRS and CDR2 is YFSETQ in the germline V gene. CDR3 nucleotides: TGCGCCAGCAGGAACAGTCGATTGAACACTGAAGCTTTCTTT. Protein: CASRNSRLNTEAFF.

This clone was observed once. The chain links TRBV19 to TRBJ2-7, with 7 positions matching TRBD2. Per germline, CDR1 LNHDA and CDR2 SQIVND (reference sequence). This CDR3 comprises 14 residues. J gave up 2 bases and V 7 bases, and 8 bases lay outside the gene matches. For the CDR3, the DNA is TGTGCCAGTAATCGAGGGAGGGGACCCTACGAGCAGTACTTC. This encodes CASNRGRGPYEQYF.

The chain's CDR3 is CASTIGRGGTDTQYF. The CDR3 coding sequence is TGTGCCAGTACCATCGGCCGAGGGGGCACAGATACGCAGTATTTT. The chain is built from TRBV19 and TRBJ2-3; D could derive from TRBD1 or TRBD2 (5 bases each). The V end was cut by 7 bases, the J end by 1 base, with 15 bases between. Germline V lookup: CDR1 LNHDA, CDR2 SQIVND (reference sequence). The CDR3 consists of 15 residues.

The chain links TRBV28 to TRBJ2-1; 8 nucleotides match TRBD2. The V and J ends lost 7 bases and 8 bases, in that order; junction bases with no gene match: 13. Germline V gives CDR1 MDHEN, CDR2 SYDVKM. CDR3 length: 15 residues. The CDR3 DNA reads TGTGCCAGCAACCTAGCGGGCGCGGAAGACCATGAGCAGTTCTTC. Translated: CASNLAGAEDHEQFF.

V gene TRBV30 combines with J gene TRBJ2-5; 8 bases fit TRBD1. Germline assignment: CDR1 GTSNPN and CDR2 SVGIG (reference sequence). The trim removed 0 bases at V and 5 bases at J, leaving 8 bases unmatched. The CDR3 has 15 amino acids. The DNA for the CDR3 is TGTGCCTGGAGTGTTTCCAGGGGGCGCAGGGAGACCCAGTACTTC. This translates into CAWSVSRGRRETQYF. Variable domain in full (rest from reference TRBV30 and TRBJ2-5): SQTIHQWPATLVQPVGSPLSLECTVEGTSNPNLYWYRQAAGRGLQLLFYSVGIGQISSEVPQNLSASRPQDRQFILSSKKLLLSDSGFYLCAWSVSRGRRETQYFGPGTRLLVL.